A single sample is the source of the 9 T cell receptor delta chains below, sequenced in a study of Vδ1+ human thymocytes. Sequences come from RNA converted to cDNA by reverse transcription. CDR3 amplicons came from multiplex PCR with pooled V-gene forward and constant-region reverse primers. TCRdb re-called clones from the multiplex PCR reads using CATT. The repertoire holds some 23,000 delta-chain clones, with roughly 29% as singletons. The antigens of these receptors remain unknown. Study-level findings and limits: Highly polyclonal TRG and TRD repertoires with Gaussian CDR3 length distributions appeared in thymus.

Sample: Vdelta1+ gamma-delta thymocytes from the thymus. Subset: FACS-sorted CD3+ TCRalphabeta- TCRVdelta1+ TCRVdelta2- thymocytes. The receptors stem from a boy under two years old who had congenital heart surgery.

For this clone: Other nucleotide sequences in the sample specify the same CDR3. This chain uses TRDV1 with TRDJ1, with 13 bases that match TRDD3. V lost 0 bases, J lost 1 base, and 23 bases stayed unmatched. CDR3 length: 24 amino acids. CDR1 is TSWWSYY and CDR2 is QGS in the germline V gene. DNA for the CDR3: TGTGCTCTTGGGGAACTCTACCGTTCCTACGAGGGTGTACTGGGGGATACGGTCACCGATAAACTCATCTTT. It translates to CALGELYRSYEGVLGDTVTDKLIF.

This clone was seen a handful of times. Relative to the germline gene, one junction end is altered; a read error may explain this. The chain carries TRDV1 and TRDJ1, with D hard to call. Germline values: CDR1 TSWWSYY, CDR2 QGS. CDR3 length equals 15 residues. The CDR3 coding sequence is TGTGCTCTTGAGGAACTGCCCCCCAGCACCGATAAACTCATCTTT. Encoded protein: CALEELPPSTDKLIF.

This clone was observed a handful of times. Other DNA variants within this sample encode the same CDR3. The genes are TRDV1 and TRDJ1; 10 bases map to TRDD3. CDR1 TSWWSYY and CDR2 QGS come from the germline V gene. V shed 2 bases, J shed 0 bases, and the junction held 15 bases outside the gene matches. This CDR3 has 20 residues. DNA of the CDR3: TGTGCTCTTGGGGAAATTCCTAGTACTGGGGGATTTGCGCACACCGATAAACTCATCTTT. This codes for CALGEIPSTGGFAHTDKLIF.

This clone appeared a few times. This chain links TRDV1 with TRDJ1, with D unresolved. The germline gives CDR1 TSWWSYY, CDR2 QGS. The V and J ends lost 4 bases and 0 bases respectively, with 6 bases between them. The CDR3 extends over 13 amino acids. Here the CDR3 DNA reads TGTGCTCTTGGGGGCCCCTACACCGATAAACTCATCTTT. Its translation is CALGGPYTDKLIF.

The chain couples TRDV1 to TRDJ1, with 7 nucleotides matching TRDD3. This CDR3 spans 12 amino acids. Germline V lookup: CDR1 TSWWSYY, CDR2 QGS. Trimming at V came to 4 bases and at J to 6 bases, leaving 2 bases not matched to a gene. CDR3 sequence: CALGGDTYKLIF. CDR3 nucleotides: TGTGCTCTTGGGGGGGATACCTATAAACTCATCTTT.

The chain uses TRDV1 and TRDJ1, with 8 positions matching TRDD3. Germline V gene sequence: CDR1 TSWWSYY, CDR2 QGS. The CDR3 totals 21 residues. The V segment lost 3 bases and the J segment 2 bases; nucleotides outside the gene matches: 23. The CDR3 loop reads CALGDSDQGRGIWGETDKLIF. The CDR3 bases are TGTGCTCTTGGGGACTCAGACCAGGGCCGGGGGATATGGGGGGAGACCGATAAACTCATCTTT.

In regard to this clone: A read error likely explains this, since a far larger clone differs by one base. The chain combines TRDV2 with TRDJ3; a possible D gene is TRDD3 (5 bases). The CDR3 loop spans 19 amino acids. The germline V gene has CDR1 GEAIGNYY and CDR2 EKD. The CDR3 is CACDTDDILGSWDTLQMFF. CDR3 DNA sequence: TGTGCCTGTGACACTGATGATATCTTGGGGTCCTGGGACACCCTACAGATGTTTTTC.

This clone has a handful of counts. The J gene is TRDJ1, the V gene TRDV1; TRDD3 agrees at 10 bases. Germline-derived CDR1 and CDR2 are TSWWSYY and QGS. J was trimmed by 4 bases and V by 2 bases; bases with no gene match: 4. This CDR3 region has 15 residues. The CDR3 loop is CALGEKYWGIDKLIF. The CDR3 region has the DNA TGTGCTCTTGGGGAAAAGTACTGGGGGATCGATAAACTCATCTTT.

By sample share, this clone is medium-sized. The chain uses TRDV1 and TRDJ1, with D hard to call. This CDR3 spans 15 amino acids. The V and J ends lost 1 base and 0 bases respectively, with 9 bases between them. The germline CDR1 and CDR2 sequences are TSWWSYY and QGS. The CDR3 DNA sequence: TGTGCTCTTGGGGAACCCCTCGGGCACACCGATAAACTCATCTTT. It translates to CALGEPLGHTDKLIF.